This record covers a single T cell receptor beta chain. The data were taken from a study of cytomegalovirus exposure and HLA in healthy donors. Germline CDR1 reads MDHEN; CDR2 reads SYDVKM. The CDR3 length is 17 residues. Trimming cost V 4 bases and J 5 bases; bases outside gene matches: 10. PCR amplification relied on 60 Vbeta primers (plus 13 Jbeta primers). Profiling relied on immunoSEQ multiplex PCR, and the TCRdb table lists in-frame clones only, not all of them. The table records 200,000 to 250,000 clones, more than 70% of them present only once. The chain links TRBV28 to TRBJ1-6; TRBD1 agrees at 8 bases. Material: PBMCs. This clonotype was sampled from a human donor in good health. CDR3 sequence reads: CASSSPAHRGNNSPLHF. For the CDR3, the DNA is TGTGCCAGCAGTTCCCCCGCCCACAGGGGGAATAATTCACCCCTCCACTTT.